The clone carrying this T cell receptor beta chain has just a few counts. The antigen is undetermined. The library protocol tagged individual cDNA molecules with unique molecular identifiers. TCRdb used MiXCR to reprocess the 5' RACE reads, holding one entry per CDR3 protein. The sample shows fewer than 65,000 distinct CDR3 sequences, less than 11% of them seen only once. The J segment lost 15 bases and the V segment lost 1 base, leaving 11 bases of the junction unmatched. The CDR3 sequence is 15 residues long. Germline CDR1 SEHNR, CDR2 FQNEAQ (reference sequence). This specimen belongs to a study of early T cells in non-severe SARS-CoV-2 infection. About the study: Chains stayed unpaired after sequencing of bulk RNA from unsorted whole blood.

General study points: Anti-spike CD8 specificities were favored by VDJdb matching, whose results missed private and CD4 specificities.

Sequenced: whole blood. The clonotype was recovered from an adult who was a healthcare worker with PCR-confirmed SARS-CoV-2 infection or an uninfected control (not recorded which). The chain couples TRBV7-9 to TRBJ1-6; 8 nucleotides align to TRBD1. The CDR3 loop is CASSLGRTGFRGLHF. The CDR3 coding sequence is TGTGCCAGCAGCTTAGGAAGGACAGGGTTTCGTGGCCTCCACTTT. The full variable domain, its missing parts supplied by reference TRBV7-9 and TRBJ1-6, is DTGVSQNPRHKITKRGQNVTFRCDPISEHNRLYWYRQTLGQGPEFLTYFQNEAQLEKSRLLSDRFSAERPKGSFSTLEIQRTEQGDSAMYLCASSLGRTGFRGLHFGNGTRLTVT.